The clone carrying this TCR beta chain was detected only a few times. Its target is unknown. This sample stems from a study of CD8+ T cells in alopecia areata. Study findings and constraints: Sequencing of scalp samples also captures resident alphabeta T cells of normal skin. Clonality was higher in lesional than normal scalp, especially in alopecia totalis/universalis.

In germline, CDR1 is MNHEY, CDR2 SMNVEV (reference sequence). This CDR3 has 13 residues. V dropped 3 bases and J dropped 7 bases, with 10 bases sitting between them. Treatment defined: oral pan-JAK inhibitor, 5-10 mg twice daily. Extraction and reverse transcription of RNA yielded cDNA as the sequencing template. Generated by immunoSEQ multiplex PCR, the TCRdb table keeps only in-frame clones and is missing some. This repertoire shows about 140,000 clones, approximately 86% found once; its top ten account for roughly 13%. The chain has TRBV27 and TRBJ2-1; D uncertain. This sample comprised CD8+ T cells sorted from blood, obtained at week 4, from a patient treated with tofacitinib. The origin of this receptor is a human donor with alopecia areata. The CDR3 nucleotides are TGTGCCAGCAGTTTGGACCATATGAATGAGCAGTTCTTC. Protein: CASSLDHMNEQFF.